The clone carrying this T cell receptor (beta chain) was counted only a few times. These data are taken from a study of cytomegalovirus exposure and HLA in healthy donors. The CDR3 has 13 residues. Trimming shortened V by 2 bases and J by 2 bases, and 6 bases separated the two germline ends. CDR1 and CDR2 (germline): LGHNA, YSLEER. 60 Vbeta and 13 Jbeta primers were used in PCR. Assay: immunoSEQ multiplex PCR; the TCRdb copy retains only in-frame clones and omits some. The data contain over 150,000 clones, 60% to 85% of them singletons. Sequencing input: PBMCs. The sequence derives from a woman aged 18-29 years in good health and CMV-seronegative. The J gene is TRBJ1-1, the V gene TRBV4-3; D uncertain. CDR3 residues: CASSQQFNTEAFF. CDR3 DNA: TGCGCCAGCAGCCAACAGTTTAACACTGAAGCTTTCTTT.